This entry is about one TCR beta chain. In the authors' workflow: Amplified reference gene primers provided the basis for estimating nucleated cell counts. Data came from immunoSEQ multiplex PCR; TCRdb stores just in-frame clones and leaves some out. The V and J calls and clone size come from that table; D and trimming were worked out from the DNA. Of about 400,000 clones in the sample, about 90% are singletons; the top ten hold 1.7%. This specimen comes from a study of blood T cell repertoires in COVID-19. Study information: Donors in the United States, Italy and Spain gave samples during acute or convalescent COVID-19.

CDR1 is GTSNPN, CDR2 SVGIG, per germline (reference sequence). This CDR3 region has 13 residues. The V gene lost 3 bases and the J gene lost 2 bases, with 10 bases spanning the gap. Sequencing was performed on PBMCs or T cells enriched from blood (not recorded which). The J gene is TRBJ1-1, the V gene TRBV30; D is undetermined. The TCR was taken from a woman aged 30 to 39 who had recovered from COVID-19. DNA of the CDR3: TGTGCCTGGAGGGGGAGTACTAACACTGAAGCTTTCTTT. It codes for CAWRGSTNTEAFF. The full variable domain, rest sourced from reference TRBV30 and TRBJ1-1, is SQTIHQWPATLVQPVGSPLSLECTVEGTSNPNLYWYRQAAGRGLQLLFYSVGIGQISSEVPQNLSASRPQDRQFILSSKKLLLSDSGFYLCAWRGSTNTEAFFGQGTRLTVV.